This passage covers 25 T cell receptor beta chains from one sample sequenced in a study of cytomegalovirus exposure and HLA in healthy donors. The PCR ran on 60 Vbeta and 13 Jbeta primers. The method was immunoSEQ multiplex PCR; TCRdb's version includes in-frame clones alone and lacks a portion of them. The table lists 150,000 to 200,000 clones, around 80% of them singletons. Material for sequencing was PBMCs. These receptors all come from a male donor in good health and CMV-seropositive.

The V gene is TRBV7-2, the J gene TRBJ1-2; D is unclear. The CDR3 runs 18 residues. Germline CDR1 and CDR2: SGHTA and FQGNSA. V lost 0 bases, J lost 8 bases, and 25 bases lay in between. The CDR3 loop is CASSLAGGRLSRGGGYTF. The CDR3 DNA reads TGTGCCAGCAGCTTAGCCGGCGGTCGCCTCTCGCGGGGTGGCGGCTACACCTTC.

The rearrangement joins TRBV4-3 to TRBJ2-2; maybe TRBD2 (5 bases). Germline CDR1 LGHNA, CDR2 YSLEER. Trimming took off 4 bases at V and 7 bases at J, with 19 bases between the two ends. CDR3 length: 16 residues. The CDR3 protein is CASSPFFGGRGGELFF. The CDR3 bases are TGCGCCAGCAGCCCCTTTTTCGGAGGACGTGGCGGGGAGCTGTTTTTT.

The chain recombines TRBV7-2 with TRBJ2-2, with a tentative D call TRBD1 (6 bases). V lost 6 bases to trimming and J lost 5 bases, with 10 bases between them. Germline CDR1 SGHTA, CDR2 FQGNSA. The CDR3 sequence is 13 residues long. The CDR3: CASRPQGTGELFF. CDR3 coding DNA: TGTGCCAGCAGGCCTCAGGGGACCGGGGAGCTGTTTTTT.

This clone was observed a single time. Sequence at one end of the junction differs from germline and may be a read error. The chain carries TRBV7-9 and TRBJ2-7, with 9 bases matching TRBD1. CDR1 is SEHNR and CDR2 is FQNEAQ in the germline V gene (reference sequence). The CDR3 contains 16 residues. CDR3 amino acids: CASSLLGQGSSHEQYF. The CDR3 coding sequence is TGTGCCAGCAGCCTTTTAGGACAGGGGTCCTCCCACGAGCAGTACTTC.

CDR3 region: CASSLVDRGAYEQYF. CDR3 bases: TGTGCCAGCAGCTTAGTTGATCGCGGTGCCTACGAGCAGTACTTC. The chain couples TRBV7-2 to TRBJ2-7, with D unresolved. The CDR3 contains 15 residues. V lost 1 base and J lost 2, with 12 bases in between. Germline lookup yields CDR1 SGHTA and CDR2 FQGNSA. Looking up the rest from reference TRBV7-2 and TRBJ2-7 gives the full variable domain: GAGVSQSPSNKVTEKGKDVELRCDPISGHTALYWYRQSLGQGLEFLIYFQGNSAPDKSGLPSDRFSAERTGGSVSTLTIQRTQQEDSAVYLCASSLVDRGAYEQYFGPGTRLTVT.

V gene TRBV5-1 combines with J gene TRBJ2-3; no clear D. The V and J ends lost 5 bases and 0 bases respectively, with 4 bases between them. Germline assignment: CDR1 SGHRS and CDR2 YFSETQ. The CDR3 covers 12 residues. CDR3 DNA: TGCGCCAGCAGTCCTAGCACAGATACGCAGTATTTT. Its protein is CASSPSTDTQYF.

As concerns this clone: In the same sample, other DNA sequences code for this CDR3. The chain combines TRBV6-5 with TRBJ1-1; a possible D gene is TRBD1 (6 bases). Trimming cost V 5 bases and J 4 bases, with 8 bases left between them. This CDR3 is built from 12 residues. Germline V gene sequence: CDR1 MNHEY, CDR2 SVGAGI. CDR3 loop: CASSRGGTEAFF. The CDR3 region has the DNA TGTGCCAGCAGTCGAGGGGGCACTGAAGCTTTCTTT.

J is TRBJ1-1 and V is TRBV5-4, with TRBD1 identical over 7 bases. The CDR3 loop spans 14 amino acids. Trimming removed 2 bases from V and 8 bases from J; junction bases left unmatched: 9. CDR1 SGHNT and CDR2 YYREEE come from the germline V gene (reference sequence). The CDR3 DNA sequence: TGTGCCAGCAGCTTTGCGGTTACGACAGGGGAAGCTTTCTTT. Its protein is CASSFAVTTGEAFF.

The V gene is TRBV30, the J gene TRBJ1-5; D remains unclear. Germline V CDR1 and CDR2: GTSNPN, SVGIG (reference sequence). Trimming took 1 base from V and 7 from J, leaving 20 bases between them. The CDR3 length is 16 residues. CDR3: CAWSAQRITGRQPQHF. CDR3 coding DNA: TGTGCCTGGAGTGCCCAAAGAATTACGGGTAGACAGCCCCAGCATTTT. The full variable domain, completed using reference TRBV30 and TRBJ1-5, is SQTIHQWPATLVQPVGSPLSLECTVEGTSNPNLYWYRQAAGRGLQLLFYSVGIGQISSEVPQNLSASRPQDRQFILSSKKLLLSDSGFYLCAWSAQRITGRQPQHFGDGTRLSIL.

The CDR3 nucleotides are TGTGCCAGCTCGACCGGGGGGTTCGACACTGAAGCTTTCTTT. Its translation is CASSTGGFDTEAFF. The chain employs TRBV18 and TRBJ1-1, with D possibly matching TRBD1 (5 bases). CDR1 is KGHSH and CDR2 is LQKENI in the germline V gene. V was pared by 6 bases and J by 3 bases, with 14 bases between. The CDR3 runs to 14 residues.

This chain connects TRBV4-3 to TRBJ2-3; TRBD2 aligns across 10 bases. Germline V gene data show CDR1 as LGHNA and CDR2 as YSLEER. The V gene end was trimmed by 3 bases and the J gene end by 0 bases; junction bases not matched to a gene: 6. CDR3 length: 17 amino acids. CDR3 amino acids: CASSHSGGSFSTDTQYF. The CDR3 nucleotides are TGCGCCAGCAGCCATAGCGGGGGGAGTTTTAGCACAGATACGCAGTATTTT.

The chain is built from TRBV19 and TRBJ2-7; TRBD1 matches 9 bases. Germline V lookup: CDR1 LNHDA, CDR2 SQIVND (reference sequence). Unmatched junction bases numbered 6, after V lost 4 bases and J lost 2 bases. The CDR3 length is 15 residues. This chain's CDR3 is CASSKTGGLTYEQYF. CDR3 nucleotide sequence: TGTGCCAGTAGTAAAACAGGGGGCTTAACCTACGAGCAGTACTTC.

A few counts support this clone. The CDR3 sequence: CASSFPQGAHEQYF. In DNA, the CDR3 is TGTGCCAGCAGCTTCCCACAGGGAGCCCACGAGCAGTACTTC. This chain joins TRBV7-8 and TRBJ2-7; the D gene is possibly TRBD1 (6 bases). The V gene lost 3 bases and the J gene lost 5 bases, with 14 bases spanning the gap. CDR3 length: 14 amino acids. Germline assignment: CDR1 SGHVS and CDR2 FQNEAQ.

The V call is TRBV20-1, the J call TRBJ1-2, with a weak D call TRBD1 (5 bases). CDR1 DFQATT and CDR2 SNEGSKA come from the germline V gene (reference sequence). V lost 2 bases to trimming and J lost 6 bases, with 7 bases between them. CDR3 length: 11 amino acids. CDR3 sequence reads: CSARRGHGYTF. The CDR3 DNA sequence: TGCAGTGCTAGAAGGGGCCATGGCTACACCTTC.

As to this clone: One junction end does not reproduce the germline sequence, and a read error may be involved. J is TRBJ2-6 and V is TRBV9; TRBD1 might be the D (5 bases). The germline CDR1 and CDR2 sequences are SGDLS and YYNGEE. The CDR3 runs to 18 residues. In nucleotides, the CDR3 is TGTGCCAGCAGCGTTAGTGGAGCCTCAAGCTCTGGGGCCAACGGCCTGACTTTC. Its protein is CASSVSGASSSGANGLTF.

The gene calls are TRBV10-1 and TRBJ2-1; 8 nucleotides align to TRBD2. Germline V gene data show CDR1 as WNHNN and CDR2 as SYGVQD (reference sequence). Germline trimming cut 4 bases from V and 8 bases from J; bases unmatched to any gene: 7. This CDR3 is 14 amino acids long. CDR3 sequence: CASSGAGGGDEQFF. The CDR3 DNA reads TGCGCCAGCAGTGGTGCGGGAGGCGGCGATGAGCAGTTCTTC.

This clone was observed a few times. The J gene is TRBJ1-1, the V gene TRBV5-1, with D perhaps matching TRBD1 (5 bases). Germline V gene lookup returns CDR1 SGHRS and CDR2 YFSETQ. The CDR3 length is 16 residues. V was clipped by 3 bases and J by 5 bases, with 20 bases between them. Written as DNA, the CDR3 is TGCGCCAGCAGCTCCACTCGTTCGGGGGAATCGACTGAAGCTTTCTTT. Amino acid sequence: CASSSTRSGESTEAFF.

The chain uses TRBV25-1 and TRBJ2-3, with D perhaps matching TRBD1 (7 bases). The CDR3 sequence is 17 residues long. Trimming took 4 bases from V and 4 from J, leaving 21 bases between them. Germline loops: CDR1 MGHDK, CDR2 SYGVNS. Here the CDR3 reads CASSVPEGQLSPDTQYF. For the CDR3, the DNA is TGTGCCAGCAGTGTACCGGAGGGACAGCTAAGCCCAGATACGCAGTATTTT.

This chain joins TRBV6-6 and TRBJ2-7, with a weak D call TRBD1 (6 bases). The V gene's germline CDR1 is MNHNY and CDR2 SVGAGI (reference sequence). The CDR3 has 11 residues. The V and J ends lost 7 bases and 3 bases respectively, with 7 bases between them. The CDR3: CASMTGYEQYF. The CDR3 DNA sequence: TGTGCCAGCATGACAGGCTACGAGCAGTACTTC.

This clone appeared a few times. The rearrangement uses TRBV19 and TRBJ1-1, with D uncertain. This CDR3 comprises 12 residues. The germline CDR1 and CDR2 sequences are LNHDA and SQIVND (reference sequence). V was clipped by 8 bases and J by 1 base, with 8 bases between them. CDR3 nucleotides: TGTGCCAGTTCACACCCGAACACTGAAGCTTTCTTT. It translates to CASSHPNTEAFF.

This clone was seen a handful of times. The CDR3 DNA follows: TGTGCCAGCAAACGTTTAGGGGGATCGATTTACGAGCAGTACTTC. Translation: CASKRLGGSIYEQYF. The rearrangement uses TRBV27 and TRBJ2-5; a possible D gene is TRBD1 (6 bases). The last part of the DNA fits TRBJ2-7 better; the J call may be wrong. CDR3 size: 15 residues. The germline V gene encodes CDR1 MNHEY and CDR2 SMNVEV (reference sequence).

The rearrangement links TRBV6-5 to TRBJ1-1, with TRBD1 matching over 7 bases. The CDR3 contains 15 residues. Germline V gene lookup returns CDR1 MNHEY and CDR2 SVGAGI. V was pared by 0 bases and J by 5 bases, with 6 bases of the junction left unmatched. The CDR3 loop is CASSYSKGAQTEAFF. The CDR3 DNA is TGTGCCAGCAGTTACTCGAAGGGGGCACAGACTGAAGCTTTCTTT.

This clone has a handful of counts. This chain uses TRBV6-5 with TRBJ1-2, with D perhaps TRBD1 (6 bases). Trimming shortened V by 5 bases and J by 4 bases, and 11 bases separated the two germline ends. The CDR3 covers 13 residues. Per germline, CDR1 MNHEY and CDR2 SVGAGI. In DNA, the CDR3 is TGTGCCAGCAGTCAGGGGTCTCGCTATGGCTACACCTTC. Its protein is CASSQGSRYGYTF.

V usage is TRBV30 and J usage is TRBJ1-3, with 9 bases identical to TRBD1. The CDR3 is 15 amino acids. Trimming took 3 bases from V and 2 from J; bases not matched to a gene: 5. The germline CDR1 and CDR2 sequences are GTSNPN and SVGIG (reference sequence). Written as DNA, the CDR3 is TGTGCCTGGAGCCAACAGGGGGCGACTGGAAACACCATATATTTT. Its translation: CAWSQQGATGNTIYF.

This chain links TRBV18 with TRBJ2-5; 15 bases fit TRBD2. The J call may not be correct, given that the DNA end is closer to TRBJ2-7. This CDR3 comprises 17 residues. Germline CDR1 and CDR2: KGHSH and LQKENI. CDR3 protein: CASSPPGTSGGISEQYF. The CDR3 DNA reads TGTGCCAGCTCACCACCCGGGACTAGCGGGGGGATTTCCGAGCAGTACTTC.